The source of this T cell receptor beta chain is a study of blood T cell repertoires in COVID-19. Study as a whole: Sites in the United States, Italy and Spain provided acute and convalescent COVID-19 samples. PBMCs, B-cell-depleted T cells, or T cells provided the cDNA or gDNA that made up the material.

In Seattle, patients joined the study during active infection and were tracked longitudinally. A few counts support this clone. In the source study's methods: Nucleated cell number was recorded as an estimate derived from reference gene primer amplification. Libraries were prepared by immunoSEQ multiplex PCR; TCRdb keeps only in-frame clonotypes and omits some of them. The V and J calls and clone size come from that table; D and trimming were worked out from the DNA. The table shows 200,000 to 250,000 clones, with about 88% occurring only once. The specimen sequenced was peripheral blood. The clonotype originates from a woman between 45 and 65 years old with COVID-19, enrolled during active disease.

CDR3 residues: CASSLDGGNSPLHF. DNA of the CDR3: TGCGCCAGCAGCTTGGATGGCGGTAATTCACCCCTCCACTTT. The chain links TRBV5-1 to TRBJ1-6; no clear D. The CDR3 sequence is 14 residues long. Trimming removed 0 bases at V and 6 bases at J, with 7 bases between. CDR1 is SGHRS and CDR2 is YFSETQ in the germline V gene.